The 15 T cell receptor beta chains given below trace back to one sample, sequenced in a study of T cells in Graves' hyperthyroidism and ophthalmopathy (dated by TCRdb to about 2019). Libraries were prepared through multiplex PCR. The reads were generated on an Illumina HiSeq 2000. The TCR beta CDR3 regions were amplified from RNA transcripts. For the first round of RT-PCR on the TCR CDR3, the HTBI primer set was used together with the Qiagen OneStep RT-PCR kit. Starting from the raw public reads, TCRdb applied fastp trimming at Q25, assembled clones with MiXCR and retained in-frame beta chains. Here each entry gathers all rows of one CDR3 protein and keeps the most common genes and DNA. Present in this sample are around 240,000 distinct CDR3 sequences, about 14% of which were seen just once. The ten largest account for 13% of the sample. The specimen sequenced was blood. These receptor sequences come from a middle-aged woman with Graves' hyperthyroidism that later progressed to Graves' ophthalmopathy.

This clonotype was picked up many times. The chain links TRBV7-2 to TRBJ1-5; the D is unclear. This CDR3 spans 13 amino acids. V lost 1 base and J lost 2, with 3 bases in between. The germline CDR1 and CDR2 sequences are SGHTA and FQGNSA. This CDR3 reads CASSLVGNQPQHF. The CDR3 bases are TGTGCCAGCAGCTTAGTGGGCAATCAGCCCCAGCATTTT.

Ten or more counts support this clonotype. The junction departs from the called germline gene at one end, perhaps through a read error. The rearrangement joins TRBV2 to TRBJ1-1, with D possibly TRBD1 on 5 matching bases. From germline, CDR1 is SNHLY and CDR2 FYNNEI. The CDR3 sequence is 15 residues long. CDR3 sequence reads: CASSEGGFKATEASF. As DNA, the CDR3 is TGTGCCAGCAGTGAGGGGGGATTCAAGGCCACTGAAGCTTCCTTT.

The table lists this clonotype with many counts. The chain uses TRBV10-2 and TRBJ2-1; D unclear. CDR3 length equals 16 residues. Looked up from germline, CDR1 is WSHSY and CDR2 is SAAADI. Trimming cost V 0 bases and J 2 bases, with 11 bases left between them. CDR3 DNA: TGCGCCAGCAGTGAGTCGAGGAGCATCCCCTACAATGAGCAGTTCTTC. This gives the protein CASSESRSIPYNEQFF.

This clonotype was recorded at least ten times. J is TRBJ1-5 and V is TRBV30; D remains unclear. V was shortened by 1 base and J by 6 bases, with 10 bases between the two germline ends. Germline V lookup: CDR1 GTSNPN, CDR2 SVGIG (reference sequence). The CDR3 length is 13 residues. Here the CDR3 DNA reads TGTGCCTGGAGTGGAGGGAAGCGTCAGCCCCAGCATTTT. The encoded protein is CAWSGGKRQPQHF. Full variable domain (outside the CDR3, taken from reference TRBV30 and TRBJ1-5): SQTIHQWPATLVQPVGSPLSLECTVEGTSNPNLYWYRQAAGRGLQLLFYSVGIGQISSEVPQNLSASRPQDRQFILSSKKLLLSDSGFYLCAWSGGKRQPQHFGDGTRLSIL.

The rearrangement links TRBV27 to TRBJ2-1; D might be TRBD1 or TRBD2, each matching 7 bases. CDR1 is MNHEY and CDR2 is SMNVEV in the germline V gene (reference sequence). Trimming took 3 bases from V and 4 from J, leaving 25 bases between them. This CDR3 has 19 residues. Here the CDR3 reads CASSFKGGFRTGGYNEQFF. As DNA, the CDR3 is TGTGCCAGCAGTTTTAAGGGGGGGTTTCGGACAGGTGGATACAATGAGCAGTTCTTC.

This clonotype appeared many times. DNA of the CDR3: TGTGCCAGCAGTTTACGAAGGGGGGGAGGGAGCACAGATACGCAGTATTTT. It yields the protein CASSLRRGGGSTDTQYF. V gene TRBV28 combines with J gene TRBJ2-3, with a tentative D call TRBD2 (7 bases). The germline V gene encodes CDR1 MDHEN and CDR2 SYDVKM. CDR3 length: 17 amino acids. The V and J ends lost 2 bases and 0 bases respectively, with 15 bases between them.

This clonotype was seen at least ten times. V usage is TRBV7-9 and J usage is TRBJ2-7, with 7 bases that match TRBD2. Germline V gene data show CDR1 as SEHNR and CDR2 as FQNEAQ (reference sequence). Trimming at V came to 1 base and at J to 3 bases, leaving 3 bases not matched to a gene. The CDR3 has 14 amino acids. DNA of the CDR3: TGTGCCAGCAGCTTAGGGGACTACCTCTACGAGCAGTACTTC. Residues: CASSLGDYLYEQYF.

CDR3 coding DNA: TGTGCCAGCAGCTTAGCCTCTCTCCGGGACAGGGGCGGCACAGATACGCAGTATTTT. This codes for CASSLASLRDRGGTDTQYF. This chain uses TRBV7-9 with TRBJ2-3; 10 bases agree with TRBD1. Unmatched junction bases numbered 10, after V lost 0 bases and J lost 1 base. Per the germline V gene, CDR1 is SEHNR and CDR2 is FQNEAQ (reference sequence). The CDR3 totals 19 residues.

This clonotype was seen repeatedly, ten times or more. This chain links TRBV6-1 with TRBJ1-5, with 7 bases aligning to TRBD1. The length of the CDR3 is 14 residues. Germline CDR1 is MNHNS and CDR2 is SASEGT. V gave up 5 bases and J gave up 4 bases; unmatched junction bases: 5. This chain's CDR3 is CASSLDRWNQPQHF. The DNA of the CDR3 is TGTGCCAGCAGTTTGGACAGGTGGAATCAGCCCCAGCATTTT.

This clonotype was counted many times. The chain uses TRBV28 and TRBJ1-1; no definite D call. The V end was cut by 0 bases, the J end by 4 bases, with 15 bases between. This CDR3 spans 16 amino acids. CDR1 and CDR2 (germline): MDHEN, SYDVKM. Written as DNA, the CDR3 is TGTGCCAGCAGTTTATGCTGCGGAGAGGATAGCACTGAAGCTTTCTTT. Its translation is CASSLCCGEDSTEAFF.

This clonotype was seen a handful of times. A much larger clone differs from this one at a single base, so this may be a read error. The conserved final phenylalanine or tryptophan is absent from the CDR3, which likely points to a read error. The V call is TRBV28, the J call TRBJ1-2; 7 bases align to TRBD1. The CDR3 is 18 amino acids. V shed 5 bases and J 2 bases; nucleotides not matched to a gene: 17. Looked up from germline, CDR1 is MDHEN and CDR2 is SYDVKM. In DNA, the CDR3 is TGTGCCAGCAGTCCACTTCCCGACGGGACAGCGAGCAACTATGGCTACACCTCC. This sequence encodes CASSPLPDGTASNYGYTS.

This clonotype was seen many times. The chain carries TRBV11-2 and TRBJ2-1; D tentatively reads TRBD1 or TRBD2 (5 bases each). Germline CDR1 SGHAT, CDR2 FQNNGV. The CDR3 extends over 16 amino acids. Between the trimmed V and J ends, which lost 0 bases and 5 bases, there was a span of 14 bases. CDR3 nucleotides: TGTGCCAGCAGCTTAGATCATTGGGGGTCCCACAATGAGCAGTTCTTC. Its translation is CASSLDHWGSHNEQFF.

As for this clonotype: A much bigger clone sits one base away, suggesting this may be a read error. The chain links TRBV28 to TRBJ2-5; D is uncertain. The CDR3 extends over 11 amino acids. Germline V lookup: CDR1 MDHEN, CDR2 SYDVKM. The CDR3 sequence is CASSQTETQCF. CDR3 bases: TGTGCCAGCAGTCAGACGGAGACCCAGTGCTTC.

This clonotype was seen repeatedly, ten times or more. CDR3 amino acids: CASSGRDRPYEQYF. CDR3 bases: TGTGCCAGCAGTGGCCGGGACAGGCCCTACGAGCAGTACTTC. The rearrangement joins TRBV27 to TRBJ2-7, with 8 bases matching TRBD1. CDR1 and CDR2 from the germline V gene are MNHEY and SMNVEV (reference sequence). This CDR3 has 14 residues. Trimming took 5 bases from V and 2 from J; bases not matched to a gene: 5.

This clonotype was recorded at least ten times. The chain carries TRBV30 and TRBJ2-1, with D tentatively TRBD2 (6 bases). Germline V gene data show CDR1 as GTSNPN and CDR2 as SVGIG (reference sequence). The CDR3 sequence is 13 residues long. The V gene lost 0 bases and the J gene lost 10 bases, with 13 bases spanning the gap. CDR3 loop: CAWSVGQGGEQFF. CDR3 coding DNA: TGTGCCTGGAGTGTGGGGCAGGGAGGAGAGCAGTTCTTC.